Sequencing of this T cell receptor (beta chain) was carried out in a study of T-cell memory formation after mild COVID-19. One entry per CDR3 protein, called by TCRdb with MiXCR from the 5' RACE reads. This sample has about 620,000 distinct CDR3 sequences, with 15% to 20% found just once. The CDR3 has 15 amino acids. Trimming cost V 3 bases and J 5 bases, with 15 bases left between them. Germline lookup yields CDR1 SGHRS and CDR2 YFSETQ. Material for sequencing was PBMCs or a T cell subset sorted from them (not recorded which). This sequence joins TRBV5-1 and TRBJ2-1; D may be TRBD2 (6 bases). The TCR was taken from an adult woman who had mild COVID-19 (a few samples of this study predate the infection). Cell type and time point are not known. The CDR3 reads CASSSTSTPNNEQFF. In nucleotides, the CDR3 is TGCGCCAGCAGCTCTACTAGCACTCCGAACAATGAGCAGTTCTTC.